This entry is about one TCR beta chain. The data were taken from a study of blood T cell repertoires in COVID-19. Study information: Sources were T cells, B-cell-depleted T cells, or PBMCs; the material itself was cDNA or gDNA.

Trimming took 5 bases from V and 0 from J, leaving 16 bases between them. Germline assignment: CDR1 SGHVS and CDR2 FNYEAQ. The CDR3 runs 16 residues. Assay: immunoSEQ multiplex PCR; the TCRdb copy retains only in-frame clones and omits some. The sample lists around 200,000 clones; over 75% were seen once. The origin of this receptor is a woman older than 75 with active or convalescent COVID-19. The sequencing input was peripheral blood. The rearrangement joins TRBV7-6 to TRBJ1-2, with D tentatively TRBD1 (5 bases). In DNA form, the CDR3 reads TGTGCCAGCAGCATGCAACGACAGCTGACTAACTATGGCTACACCTTC. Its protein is CASSMQRQLTNYGYTF.